A selection of T cell receptor beta chains follows, all from one sample in a study of blood T cell repertoires in COVID-19. The assay was immunoSEQ multiplex PCR, and TCRdb's table has in-frame clones only and misses some. The sample gives roughly 200,000 clones, more than 80% of which show up once; more than 5% is in the top ten. Sample: PBMCs or T cells enriched from blood (not recorded which). The receptors were gathered from a man between 40 and 49 years old who had recovered from COVID-19. Each CDR3 is given with its conserved first and last residue. Each record gives: D gene, J gene, clone size, V gene, CDR3 DNA, CDR3 protein. D genes are given only for firm matches. The size of a clone is reported for some rows only, either as once, few or many, or as a class for expanded clones.

d_gene: NA
j_gene: TRBJ2-1
abundance: NA
v_gene: TRBV7-3
CDR3nt: TGTGCCAGCAGCACCCAGGGGAACAATGAGCAGTTCTTC
CDR3aa: CASSTQGNNEQFF

d_gene: TRBD1
j_gene: TRBJ2-7
abundance: NA
v_gene: TRBV15
CDR3nt: TGTGCCACCAGACAGGGGGGCGCCTCCTACGAGCAGTACTTC
CDR3aa: CATRQGGASYEQYF

d_gene: TRBD2
j_gene: TRBJ2-7
abundance: NA
v_gene: TRBV4-1
CDR3nt: TGCGCCAGCACCCCGGGACTAGCGGGGGTATACGAGCAGTACTTC
CDR3aa: CASTPGLAGVYEQYF

d_gene: NA
j_gene: TRBJ1-5
abundance: NA
v_gene: TRBV24-1
CDR3nt: TGTGCCACCAGGGAACACAGTTTTTATCAGCCCCAGCATTTT
CDR3aa: CATREHSFYQPQHF

d_gene: NA
j_gene: TRBJ2-7
abundance: once
v_gene: TRBV11-3
CDR3nt: TGTGCCAGCAGCTTGACAGGAAACGAGCAGTACTTC
CDR3aa: CASSLTGNEQYF

d_gene: TRBD1
j_gene: TRBJ1-2
abundance: once
v_gene: TRBV27
CDR3nt: TGTGCCAGCAGTTTATCGAGGACAGGCGTGTATGGCTACACCTTC
CDR3aa: CASSLSRTGVYGYTF

d_gene: NA
j_gene: TRBJ2-7
abundance: NA
v_gene: TRBV20-1
CDR3nt: TGCAGTGCTAGACAGGAGGGAGCGGCGTACTTC
CDR3aa: CSARQEGAAYF

d_gene: NA
j_gene: TRBJ1-2
abundance: few
v_gene: TRBV7-2
CDR3nt: TGTGCCAGCAGTTCGGGACACTTTAACTATGGCTACACCTTC
CDR3aa: CASSSGHFNYGYTF

d_gene: NA
j_gene: TRBJ2-7
abundance: NA
v_gene: TRBV5-4
CDR3nt: TGTGCCAGCAGCTTGGGAGACAGAGCCTACGAGCAGTACTTC
CDR3aa: CASSLGDRAYEQYF

d_gene: TRBD2
j_gene: TRBJ2-3
abundance: NA
v_gene: TRBV3-1/TRBV3-2
CDR3nt: TGTGCCAGCAGCCCACTAGCGGGGAAGGCAGATACGCAGTATTTT
CDR3aa: CASSPLAGKADTQYF

d_gene: NA
j_gene: TRBJ1-5
abundance: NA
v_gene: TRBV5-5
CDR3nt: TGTGCCAGCAGCTTGGGGCGGTCCAATCAGCCCCAGCATTTT
CDR3aa: CASSLGRSNQPQHF

d_gene: NA
j_gene: TRBJ1-6
abundance: NA
v_gene: TRBV28
CDR3nt: TGTGCCAGCCGCCGGAACTATTATTCACCCCTCCACTTT
CDR3aa: CASRRNYYSPLHF

d_gene: NA
j_gene: TRBJ1-2
abundance: NA
v_gene: TRBV5-6
CDR3nt: TGTGCCAGCCGTGGGGGGGTACTCTATGGCTACACCTTC
CDR3aa: CASRGGVLYGYTF

d_gene: TRBD1
j_gene: TRBJ2-3
abundance: NA
v_gene: TRBV24-1
CDR3nt: TGTGCCACCAGTGAATCGGACAGGGTATTCGACAAGACGCAGTATTTT
CDR3aa: CATSESDRVFDKTQYF

d_gene: NA
j_gene: TRBJ1-1
abundance: few
v_gene: TRBV11-2
CDR3nt: TGTGCCAGCAGCCATCAGGAGAACACTGAAGCTTTCTTT
CDR3aa: CASSHQENTEAFF

d_gene: TRBD1
j_gene: TRBJ2-3
abundance: NA
v_gene: TRBV19
CDR3nt: TGTGCCAGCCCAGGGGGCACCACAGATACGCAGTATTTT
CDR3aa: CASPGGTTDTQYF

d_gene: TRBD2
j_gene: TRBJ2-5
abundance: NA
v_gene: TRBV5-1
CDR3nt: TGCGCCAGCAAGGCGGGGGATTCTGGAGAGACCCAGTACTTC
CDR3aa: CASKAGDSGETQYF

d_gene: NA
j_gene: TRBJ2-6
abundance: NA
v_gene: TRBV28
CDR3nt: TGTGCCAGCAGTGGAGGGGATGGGGCCAACGTCCTGACTTTC
CDR3aa: CASSGGDGANVLTF

d_gene: TRBD1
j_gene: TRBJ1-1
abundance: NA
v_gene: TRBV29-1
CDR3nt: TGCAGCTGCCTCAGTGGGACAGGGGGCGGAAAAGGGAACACTGAAGCTTTCTTT
CDR3aa: CSCLSGTGGGKGNTEAFF

d_gene: TRBD1
j_gene: TRBJ2-7
abundance: few
v_gene: TRBV5-5
CDR3nt: TGTGCCAGCAGCCCGGGACAGCTCGATCCCGAGCAGTACTTC
CDR3aa: CASSPGQLDPEQYF

d_gene: TRBD2
j_gene: TRBJ2-6
abundance: few
v_gene: TRBV4-1
CDR3nt: TGCGCCAGCAGCCTCCCGACTAGCGGGAGGGGCCCTGGGGCCAACGTCCTGACTTTC
CDR3aa: CASSLPTSGRGPGANVLTF

d_gene: TRBD1
j_gene: TRBJ2-1
abundance: NA
v_gene: TRBV10-1
CDR3nt: TGCGCCAGCAGGAAGGACAGGTGGGCCTACAATGAGCAGTTCTTC
CDR3aa: CASRKDRWAYNEQFF

d_gene: NA
j_gene: TRBJ1-4
abundance: NA
v_gene: TRBV5-1
CDR3nt: TGCGCCAGCAGCTTGGACAGAAGAACTAATGAAAAACTGTTTTTT
CDR3aa: CASSLDRRTNEKLFF

d_gene: NA
j_gene: TRBJ2-5
abundance: NA
v_gene: TRBV7-9
CDR3nt: TGTGCCACGAACCACAAAACCCTGGAAGAGACCCAGTACTTC
CDR3aa: CATNHKTLEETQYF

d_gene: TRBD1
j_gene: TRBJ1-2
abundance: NA
v_gene: TRBV10-3
CDR3nt: TGTGCCTCTACAGGGGACAGGACACTGGGCTACACCTTC
CDR3aa: CASTGDRTLGYTF

d_gene: NA
j_gene: TRBJ1-6
abundance: NA
v_gene: TRBV5-1
CDR3nt: TGCGCCAGCAGCGTCGCAACAGGGCTGTCACCCCTCCACTTT
CDR3aa: CASSVATGLSPLHF

d_gene: NA
j_gene: TRBJ1-6
abundance: NA
v_gene: TRBV19
CDR3nt: TGTGCCAGTGGGGCGGAATCACCCCTCCACTTT
CDR3aa: CASGAESPLHF

d_gene: NA
j_gene: TRBJ2-2
abundance: NA
v_gene: TRBV5-4
CDR3nt: TGTGCCAGCAGCCCCCAGGGGTTTAACACCGGGGAGCTGTTTTTT
CDR3aa: CASSPQGFNTGELFF

d_gene: NA
j_gene: TRBJ1-2
abundance: NA
v_gene: TRBV28
CDR3nt: TGTGCCAGCAGCCTCACGGGAAACGGCTATGGCTACACCTTC
CDR3aa: CASSLTGNGYGYTF

d_gene: NA
j_gene: TRBJ1-1
abundance: once
v_gene: TRBV6-1
CDR3nt: TGTGCCAGCAGTGCACCGCGGCGCGGAGTGAACACTGAAGCTTTCTTT
CDR3aa: CASSAPRRGVNTEAFF

d_gene: TRBD2
j_gene: TRBJ2-2
abundance: NA
v_gene: TRBV19
CDR3nt: TGTGCCAGTAGTATAGATACTAGCGGGAGTAGTCCCGGGGAGCTGTTTTTT
CDR3aa: CASSIDTSGSSPGELFF

d_gene: NA
j_gene: TRBJ2-5
abundance: NA
v_gene: TRBV5-5
CDR3nt: TGTGCCAGCAGCTTAGGGGCCGAGACCCAGTACTTC
CDR3aa: CASSLGAETQYF

d_gene: TRBD2
j_gene: TRBJ2-3
abundance: few
v_gene: TRBV9
CDR3nt: TGTGCCAGCAGCGTAGGAGTTAGCGGGGGGGCGATAGATACGCAGTATTTT
CDR3aa: CASSVGVSGGAIDTQYF

d_gene: TRBD1
j_gene: TRBJ1-2
abundance: NA
v_gene: TRBV7-9
CDR3nt: TGTGCCAGCAGCCGGGACAGGGTGTATGGCTACACCTTC
CDR3aa: CASSRDRVYGYTF

d_gene: NA
j_gene: TRBJ2-7
abundance: NA
v_gene: TRBV5-1
CDR3nt: TGCGCCAGCAGCGGCAGCTACGAGCAGTACTTC
CDR3aa: CASSGSYEQYF

d_gene: TRBD2
j_gene: TRBJ2-1
abundance: NA
v_gene: TRBV18
CDR3nt: TGTGCCAGCTCACCACCCTCGAGAACTAGCGATGAGCAGTTCTTC
CDR3aa: CASSPPSRTSDEQFF

d_gene: TRBD1
j_gene: TRBJ1-2
abundance: NA
v_gene: TRBV9
CDR3nt: TGTGCCAGCAGCGCTCCGGGACAGGGTTTTGGCTACACCTTC
CDR3aa: CASSAPGQGFGYTF

d_gene: NA
j_gene: TRBJ1-2
abundance: NA
v_gene: TRBV4-1
CDR3nt: TGCGCCAGCAGCCAAGAAAGCGGCGGTAACTATGGCTACACCTTC
CDR3aa: CASSQESGGNYGYTF

d_gene: TRBD1
j_gene: TRBJ1-3
abundance: NA
v_gene: TRBV6-1
CDR3nt: TGTGCCAGCAGTGAGTTTGGGACAGCCTCTGGAAACACCATATATTTT
CDR3aa: CASSEFGTASGNTIYF

d_gene: NA
j_gene: TRBJ1-2
abundance: NA
v_gene: TRBV3-1/TRBV3-2
CDR3nt: TGTGCCAGCAGCCAAGAGTGGGAGGGCCTCTATGGCTACACCTTC
CDR3aa: CASSQEWEGLYGYTF

d_gene: TRBD1
j_gene: TRBJ2-1
abundance: NA
v_gene: TRBV19
CDR3nt: TGTGCCAGTAGATCGGGACAGGGGGTGAATGAGCAGTTCTTC
CDR3aa: CASRSGQGVNEQFF

d_gene: TRBD1
j_gene: TRBJ1-3
abundance: NA
v_gene: TRBV3-1/TRBV3-2
CDR3nt: TGTGCCAGCAGCACCCCGACAGGGCCTGGAAACACCATATATTTT
CDR3aa: CASSTPTGPGNTIYF

d_gene: TRBD2
j_gene: TRBJ2-7
abundance: few
v_gene: TRBV10-2
CDR3nt: TGCGCCAGCAGCCCTTCGGGACTAGTACCTTACGAGCAGTACTTC
CDR3aa: CASSPSGLVPYEQYF

d_gene: TRBD1
j_gene: TRBJ1-1
abundance: NA
v_gene: TRBV5-1
CDR3nt: TGCGCCAGCAGTGATTATCCTCAGGGGGCAAGGGAGACTTTCTTT
CDR3aa: CASSDYPQGARETFF

d_gene: TRBD2
j_gene: TRBJ2-3
abundance: NA
v_gene: TRBV5-1
CDR3nt: TGCGCCAGCAGCGATCGGATAGCGGGGATAGATACGCAGTATTTT
CDR3aa: CASSDRIAGIDTQYF

d_gene: NA
j_gene: TRBJ2-7
abundance: NA
v_gene: TRBV5-5
CDR3nt: TGTGCCAGCAGCTCGGTAGGGGGCGAGCAGTACTTC
CDR3aa: CASSSVGGEQYF

d_gene: TRBD1
j_gene: TRBJ1-2
abundance: NA
v_gene: TRBV5-4
CDR3nt: TGTGCCAGCAGCCCAGACAGGGCCTATGGCTACACCTTC
CDR3aa: CASSPDRAYGYTF

d_gene: NA
j_gene: TRBJ2-6
abundance: NA
v_gene: TRBV7-6
CDR3nt: TGTGCCAGCAGCCCCAGGTTCTCGGACTCTGGGGCCAACGTCCTGACTTTC
CDR3aa: CASSPRFSDSGANVLTF

d_gene: NA
j_gene: TRBJ2-1
abundance: few
v_gene: TRBV27
CDR3nt: TGTGCCAGCAGTTTCAGCGTCGATGAGCAGTTCTTC
CDR3aa: CASSFSVDEQFF